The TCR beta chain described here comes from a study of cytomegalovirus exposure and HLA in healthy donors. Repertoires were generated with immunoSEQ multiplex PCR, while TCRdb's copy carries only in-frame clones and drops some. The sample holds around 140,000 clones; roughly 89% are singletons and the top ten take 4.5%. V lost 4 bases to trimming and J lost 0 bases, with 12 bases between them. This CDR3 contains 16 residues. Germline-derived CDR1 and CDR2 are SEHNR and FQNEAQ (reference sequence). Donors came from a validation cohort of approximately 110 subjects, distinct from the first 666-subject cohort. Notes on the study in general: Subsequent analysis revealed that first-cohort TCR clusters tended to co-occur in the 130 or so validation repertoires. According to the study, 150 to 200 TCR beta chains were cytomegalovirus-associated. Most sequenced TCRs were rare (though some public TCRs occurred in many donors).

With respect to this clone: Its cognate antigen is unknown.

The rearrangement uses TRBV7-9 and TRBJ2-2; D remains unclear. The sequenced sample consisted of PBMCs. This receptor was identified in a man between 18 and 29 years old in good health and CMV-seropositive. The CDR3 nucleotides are TGTGCCAGCAGCTCATCAGATACCGCGAACACCGGGGAGCTGTTTTTT. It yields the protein CASSSSDTANTGELFF.